A single sample gave rise to the 28 T cell receptor beta chains below, sequenced in a study of PD-L1 blockade in urothelial cancer. Repertoires were generated with immunoSEQ multiplex PCR, while TCRdb's copy carries only in-frame clones and drops some. Among 35,000 to 50,000 clones listed, roughly 86% were seen once. Specimen: PBMCs, collected around atezolizumab (anti-PD-L1) treatment. These receptors were collected from a man between 70 and 80 years old with urothelial cancer.

The V call is TRBV4-3, the J call TRBJ2-1, with 9 bases matching TRBD2. V lost 4 bases, J lost 0 bases, and 7 bases stayed unmatched. There are 17 residues in the CDR3. Germline V gene data show CDR1 as LGHNA and CDR2 as YSLEER. The CDR3 DNA follows: TGCGCCAGCAGCCCTACCCGGGGACTAGCCTCCTACAATGAGCAGTTCTTC. Amino acid sequence: CASSPTRGLASYNEQFF.

The rearrangement uses TRBV9 and TRBJ2-1, with D tentatively TRBD1 (6 bases). This CDR3 is 15 amino acids long. CDR1 SGDLS and CDR2 YYNGEE come from the germline V gene. V shed 2 bases and J shed 6 bases, with 15 bases lying between them. The CDR3 loop reads CASSVSTGLPNEQFF. DNA of the CDR3: TGTGCCAGCAGCGTCTCAACAGGGCTACCCAATGAGCAGTTCTTC.

V is TRBV27 and J is TRBJ2-7, with D uncertain. V was pared by 8 bases and J by 0 bases, with 14 bases between. Germline V gives CDR1 MNHEY, CDR2 SMNVEV (reference sequence). The CDR3 is made up of 14 amino acids. The CDR3 loop is CASRLEPSSYEQYF. The CDR3 coding sequence is TGTGCCAGCCGCCTAGAACCCAGCTCCTACGAGCAGTACTTC.

This clone was seen only once. The V and J genes are TRBV6-4 and TRBJ2-1, with 12 bases identical to TRBD2. Germline values: CDR1 MRHNA, CDR2 SNTAGT. This CDR3 is built from 15 residues. V lost 3 bases, J lost 3 bases, and 0 bases stayed unmatched. DNA for the CDR3: TGTGCCAGCAGTGAGACTAGCGGGAGCTACAATGAGCAGTTCTTC. Its translation: CASSETSGSYNEQFF.

V gene TRBV5-1 combines with J gene TRBJ2-1, with TRBD2 identical over 9 bases. The CDR3 is made up of 14 amino acids. Losses at the gene ends were 1 base for V and 5 bases for J; bases not matched to a gene: 1. CDR1 and CDR2 from the germline V gene are SGHRS and YFSETQ. The CDR3 loop is CASSLIAGDNEQFF. The CDR3, as DNA: TGCGCCAGCAGCTTGATAGCGGGGGACAATGAGCAGTTCTTC. Filled out from reference TRBV5-1 and TRBJ2-1, the complete variable domain reads KAGVTQTPRYLIKTRGQQVTLSCSPISGHRSVSWYQQTPGQGLQFLFEYFSETQRNKGNFPGRFSGRQFSNSRSEMNVSTLELGDSALYLCASSLIAGDNEQFFGPGTRLTVL.

The rearrangement uses TRBV19 and TRBJ2-1; 9 bases align to TRBD2. Per germline, CDR1 LNHDA and CDR2 SQIVND (reference sequence). Trimming took 5 bases from V and 5 from J; bases not matched to a gene: 7. The CDR3 is 15 residues long. The CDR3: CASSPQREADNEQFF. The CDR3 DNA sequence: TGTGCCAGTAGTCCGCAGCGGGAGGCGGACAATGAGCAGTTCTTC.

The V gene is TRBV27, the J gene TRBJ2-3, with a possible D match to TRBD2 (7 bases). CDR3 length: 16 amino acids. Germline assignment: CDR1 MNHEY and CDR2 SMNVEV (reference sequence). The V and J ends lost 1 base and 3 bases respectively, with 14 bases between them. The CDR3 DNA follows: TGTGCCAGCAGTTTATGGGGGCTAGCGGCGACAGATACGCAGTATTTT. It translates to CASSLWGLAATDTQYF.

The chain is built from TRBV27 and TRBJ2-1; maybe TRBD2 (5 bases). Trimming pared 4 bases from V and 7 bases from J, leaving 20 bases between. This CDR3 region has 16 residues. From germline, CDR1 is MNHEY and CDR2 SMNVEV (reference sequence). The chain's CDR3 is CASSSLLGNLANEQFF. The DNA of the CDR3 is TGTGCCAGCAGTTCCTTACTAGGGAATTTGGCAAATGAGCAGTTCTTC.

The rearrangement joins TRBV6-1 to TRBJ1-1, with TRBD1 identical over 7 bases. CDR1 and CDR2 (germline): MNHNS, SASEGT. V lost 7 bases and J lost 10; bases outside the gene matches: 9. CDR3 size: 12 residues. CDR3 protein: CASIRGGLGAFF. The CDR3 coding sequence is TGTGCCAGCATTCGAGGGGGCTTAGGAGCTTTCTTT.

The chain links TRBV7-8 to TRBJ1-4; D remains ambiguous. V shed 5 bases and J shed 2 bases, with 15 bases lying between them. The germline V gene has CDR1 SGHVS and CDR2 FQNEAQ. The CDR3 contains 16 residues. The DNA of the CDR3 is TGTGCCAGCAGCCGCGCGAGGGCAGGTACTAATGAAAAACTGTTTTTT. It is translated as CASSRARAGTNEKLFF. Based on the CDR3 plus reference TRBV7-8 and TRBJ1-4, the full variable domain is GAGVSQSPRYKVAKRGQDVALRCDPISGHVSLFWYQQALGQGPEFLTYFQNEAQLDKSGLPSDRFFAERPEGSVSTLKIQRTQQEDSAVYLCASSRARAGTNEKLFFGSGTQLSVL.

The chain joins TRBV14 to TRBJ2-7; maybe TRBD1 (6 bases). This CDR3 is built from 12 residues. Per the germline V gene, CDR1 is SGHDN and CDR2 is FVKESK. Between the trimmed V and J ends, which lost 5 bases and 11 bases, there was a span of 16 bases. For the CDR3, the DNA is TGTGCCAGCAGCGATTTCAGACAGGCGGAGTACTTC. Residues: CASSDFRQAEYF. The whole variable domain, filled in from reference TRBV14 and TRBJ2-7, reads EAGVTQFPSHSVIEKGQTVTLRCDPISGHDNLYWYRRVMGKEIKFLLHFVKESKQDESGMPNNRFLAERTGGTYSTLKVQPAELEDSGVYFCASSDFRQAEYFGPGTRLTVT.

The chain recombines TRBV5-4 with TRBJ1-2, with no clear D. Germline CDR1 and CDR2: SGHNT and YYREEE (reference sequence). This CDR3 region has 12 residues. The V gene lost 3 bases and the J gene lost 5 bases, with 8 bases spanning the gap. The CDR3 sequence: CASSSNNYGYTF. Written as DNA, the CDR3 is TGTGCCAGCAGCTCAAACAATTATGGCTACACCTTC.

The chain employs TRBV11-2 and TRBJ1-1; weak D call: TRBD1 (6 bases). V shed 0 bases and J shed 9 bases, with 17 bases lying between them. The length of the CDR3 is 15 residues. The V gene's germline CDR1 is SGHAT and CDR2 FQNNGV. CDR3 amino acids: CASSLDPGEGSQAFF. The CDR3 DNA sequence: TGTGCCAGCAGCTTAGATCCAGGGGAAGGGAGTCAAGCTTTCTTT. The entire variable domain, with the rest obtained from reference TRBV11-2 and TRBJ1-1, is as follows: EAGVAQSPRYKIIEKRQSVAFWCNPISGHATLYWYQQILGQGPKLLIQFQNNGVVDDSQLPKDRFSAERLKGVDSTLKIQPAKLEDSAVYLCASSLDPGEGSQAFFGQGTRLTVV.

This clone was picked up one time. The chain employs TRBV5-6 and TRBJ2-4; 7 bases agree with TRBD1. The junction had 7 bases not matched to a gene; V was cut back by 4 bases and J by 0 bases. The V gene's germline CDR1 is SGHDT and CDR2 YYEEEE. The CDR3 is 16 residues long. DNA for the CDR3: TGTGCCAGCAGCCCCGCTCGGACAGGAGCCAAAAACATTCAGTACTTC. Amino acids: CASSPARTGAKNIQYF.

The chain combines TRBV2 with TRBJ2-1; 9 nucleotides match TRBD2. Germline trimming cut 1 base from V and 0 bases from J; bases unmatched to any gene: 7. The CDR3 length is 18 residues. Germline V gene data show CDR1 as SNHLY and CDR2 as FYNNEI. The CDR3 DNA is TGTGCCAGCAGTGAAGAAGCTAGCGGGGTTAGCTCCTACAATGAGCAGTTCTTC. This translates into CASSEEASGVSSYNEQFF.

The genes are TRBV5-1 and TRBJ1-4; 7 bases map to TRBD1. V lost 0 bases to trimming and J lost 3 bases; unmatched junction nucleotides: 8. The germline V gene encodes CDR1 SGHRS and CDR2 YFSETQ. This CDR3 region has 17 residues. CDR3 region: CASSLGQGLVSNEKLFF. DNA of the CDR3: TGCGCCAGCAGCTTGGGACAGGGACTGGTGTCTAATGAAAAACTGTTTTTT.

This clone was observed a handful of times. The rearrangement uses TRBV4-3 and TRBJ2-3, with 9 bases identical to TRBD2. CDR1 is LGHNA and CDR2 is YSLEER in the germline V gene. V gave up 0 bases and J gave up 0 bases; unmatched junction bases: 19. The CDR3 has 22 amino acids. The CDR3 coding sequence is TGCGCCAGCAGCCAAGATGATTGGACTAGCGTATCAACGCGGGAAAGCACAGATACGCAGTATTTT. It is translated as CASSQDDWTSVSTRESTDTQYF.

The gene calls are TRBV5-1 and TRBJ1-1; TRBD1 aligns across 7 bases. Germline V gene data show CDR1 as SGHRS and CDR2 as YFSETQ. The V and J ends lost 4 bases and 4 bases, in that order; junction bases with no gene match: 7. The CDR3 runs to 14 residues. The CDR3 is CASSLQTGSTEAFF. In DNA, the CDR3 is TGCGCCAGCAGCCTTCAGACAGGGAGCACTGAAGCTTTCTTT.

This chain connects TRBV7-9 to TRBJ2-1, with D perhaps TRBD1 (5 bases). The CDR3 runs 15 residues. Between the trimmed V and J ends, which lost 6 bases and 2 bases, there was a span of 14 bases. Germline CDR1 SEHNR, CDR2 FQNEAQ (reference sequence). The CDR3 region has the DNA TGTGCCAGCAGTCCAGGGCAGGGAACCTACAATGAGCAGTTCTTC. It is translated as CASSPGQGTYNEQFF.

The chain combines TRBV7-2 with TRBJ2-3; the D gene is possibly TRBD1 (7 bases). Looked up from germline, CDR1 is SGHTA and CDR2 is FQGNSA. V was trimmed by 5 bases and J by 4 bases, leaving 19 bases between them. The CDR3 runs 16 residues. This CDR3 reads CASSLTPRGVADTQYF. CDR3 in DNA: TGTGCCAGCAGCCTTACTCCCAGGGGGGTGGCAGATACGCAGTATTTT.

The chain employs TRBV7-2 and TRBJ2-4, with D perhaps TRBD2 (6 bases). The CDR3 consists of 13 residues. Germline loops: CDR1 SGHTA, CDR2 FQGNSA. V was pared by 6 bases and J by 4 bases, with 10 bases between. The CDR3 is CASRTGDKNIQYF. DNA of the CDR3: TGTGCCAGCAGGACGGGGGATAAAAACATTCAGTACTTC.

V and J are TRBV5-8 and TRBJ2-7; 14 bases agree with TRBD2. The trim removed 0 bases at V and 4 bases at J, leaving 3 bases unmatched. CDR1 and CDR2 (germline): SGHTS, YDEGEE. This CDR3 has 16 amino acids. Here the CDR3 reads CASSLGLAGGPYEQYF. In DNA form, the CDR3 reads TGTGCCAGCAGCTTGGGACTAGCGGGAGGGCCGTACGAGCAGTACTTC.

This clone was seen a single time. The CDR3 loop is CASKAGGSGELFF. The CDR3 region has the DNA TGTGCCAGCAAGGCAGGGGGCTCCGGGGAGCTGTTTTTT. V gene TRBV25-1 combines with J gene TRBJ2-2, with TRBD1 matching 8 bases. Germline CDR1 and CDR2: MGHDK and SYGVNS. The CDR3 extends over 13 amino acids. V dropped 7 bases and J dropped 6; count of bases not matched to a gene: 4.

The CDR3 loop reads CASSMEGAGETQYF. The CDR3 DNA reads as TGTGCCAGTAGTATGGAGGGGGCAGGAGAGACCCAGTACTTC. This chain uses TRBV19 with TRBJ2-5; D might be TRBD1 (7 bases). There are 14 residues in the CDR3. V lost 3 bases and J lost 4, with 12 bases in between. CDR1 is LNHDA, CDR2 SQIVND, per germline (reference sequence).

The chain employs TRBV28 and TRBJ2-7; D unclear. Germline V CDR1 and CDR2: MDHEN, SYDVKM. The CDR3 is made up of 10 amino acids. Trimming took 5 bases from V and 7 from J, leaving 6 bases between them. The CDR3 sequence: CASSTQEQYF. The CDR3 nucleotides read TGTGCCAGCAGTACCCAGGAGCAGTACTTC.

The chain links TRBV27 to TRBJ2-1; tentatively, D is TRBD1 (5 bases). Trimming stripped 8 bases from V and 1 base from J, with 15 bases between. Germline V gene data show CDR1 as MNHEY and CDR2 as SMNVEV (reference sequence). The CDR3 consists of 15 residues. The CDR3: CASARVQPSYNEQFF. The CDR3 DNA is TGTGCCAGCGCCAGGGTCCAGCCTTCCTACAATGAGCAGTTCTTC.

V and J are TRBV2 and TRBJ1-4; no reliable D call. Germline loops: CDR1 SNHLY, CDR2 FYNNEI. V was clipped by 2 bases and J by 14 bases, with 15 bases between them. The CDR3 sequence is 13 residues long. The CDR3 here is CASSETAPQWLFF. The CDR3 region has the DNA TGTGCCAGCAGTGAAACTGCCCCCCAATGGCTGTTTTTT.

The genes are TRBV7-2 and TRBJ2-5; TRBD1 is a possible D gene (6 bases). The CDR3 is made up of 18 amino acids. The V end was cut by 0 bases, the J end by 2 bases, with 19 bases between. Germline V CDR1 and CDR2: SGHTA, FQGNSA. CDR3 loop: CASSLAGGGFSIQETQYF. DNA for the CDR3: TGTGCCAGCAGCTTAGCTGGGGGCGGTTTTAGTATTCAAGAGACCCAGTACTTC. Full variable domain (remainder filled in from reference TRBV7-2 and TRBJ2-5): GAGVSQSPSNKVTEKGKDVELRCDPISGHTALYWYRQSLGQGLEFLIYFQGNSAPDKSGLPSDRFSAERTGGSVSTLTIQRTQQEDSAVYLCASSLAGGGFSIQETQYFGPGTRLLVL.